Listed here are 21 T cell receptor beta chains from one sample, sequenced in a study of CD8 T cell repertoires and HIV-1 epitope variants. The antigens for these receptors are not known. Repertoires were generated with immunoSEQ multiplex PCR, while TCRdb's copy carries only in-frame clones and drops some. This table has 2,500 to 3,000 clones, 73% appearing once. Source material: cultured CD8+ T cells derived from PBMCs. The receptor source for this set is a male donor with HIV.

The sample holds a few counts of this clone. This chain uses TRBV5-8 with TRBJ2-3; TRBD2 matches 10 bases. The germline gives CDR1 SGHTS, CDR2 YDEGEE. J lost 3 bases, V lost 4 bases, and 8 bases had no gene match. This CDR3 has 16 residues. CDR3 in DNA: TGTGCCAGCAGCCCCACTAGCGGGAAAGATACAGATACGCAGTATTTT. This gives the protein CASSPTSGKDTDTQYF.

The chain has TRBV28 and TRBJ2-7; 9 positions agree with TRBD1. V shed 4 bases, J shed 5 bases, and the junction held 3 bases outside the gene matches. This CDR3 contains 13 residues. CDR1 is MDHEN, CDR2 SYDVKM, per germline. CDR3 amino acids: CASSSGQGHEQYF. The CDR3 nucleotides read TGTGCCAGCAGTTCGGGACAGGGTCACGAGCAGTACTTC.

The V gene is TRBV2, the J gene TRBJ1-1, with no clear D. Germline V gene data show CDR1 as SNHLY and CDR2 as FYNNEI. The CDR3 has 14 residues. Trimming pared 1 base from V and 0 bases from J, leaving 6 bases between. The DNA of the CDR3 is TGTGCCAGCAGTGAAGATTACTTGAACACTGAAGCTTTCTTT. This codes for CASSEDYLNTEAFF.

The rearrangement links TRBV14 to TRBJ2-2, with TRBD1 identical over 9 bases. The CDR3 contains 16 residues. In germline, CDR1 is SGHDN, CDR2 FVKESK. Unmatched junction bases numbered 10, after V lost 4 bases and J lost 7 bases. Here the CDR3 DNA reads TGTGCCAGCAGCCCGTATCCCGGGACAGGGATCGGGGAGCTGTTTTTT. Translating gives CASSPYPGTGIGELFF.

The V and J genes are TRBV4-1 and TRBJ1-2; D gene uncertain. This CDR3 has 17 amino acids. Deletions cut 2 bases from V and 2 bases from J, with 18 bases between. CDR1 is MGHRA and CDR2 is YSYEKL in the germline V gene. This chain's CDR3 is CASSQPLSRQENYGYTF. The DNA of the CDR3 is TGCGCCAGCAGCCAACCCCTGTCTCGGCAGGAGAACTATGGCTACACCTTC.

DNA for the CDR3: TGTGCCAGCAGCTTGGGGACAGGGTCGAAAGGCTACACCTTC. This sequence encodes CASSLGTGSKGYTF. V is TRBV5-6 and J is TRBJ1-2; 8 nucleotides line up with TRBD1. This CDR3 comprises 14 residues. Trimming took 0 bases from V and 8 from J; bases not matched to a gene: 6. CDR1 SGHDT and CDR2 YYEEEE come from the germline V gene. Combining the CDR3 with reference TRBV5-6 and TRBJ1-2 gives the whole variable domain DAGVTQSPTHLIKTRGQQVTLRCSPKSGHDTVSWYQQALGQGPQFIFQYYEEEERQRGNFPDRFSGHQFPNYSSELNVNALLLGDSALYLCASSLGTGSKGYTFGSGTRLTVV.

This clone occurred a few times. The chain is built from TRBV30 and TRBJ1-1, with no clear D. This CDR3 is 13 amino acids long. Trimming stripped 2 bases from V and 2 bases from J, with 9 bases between. Germline loops: CDR1 GTSNPN, CDR2 SVGIG (reference sequence). In DNA, the CDR3 is TGTGCCTGGAGTACCGGGATAAACACTGAAGCTTTCTTT. It codes for CAWSTGINTEAFF.

This chain uses TRBV7-3 with TRBJ2-2; TRBD2 is a possible D gene (5 bases). Germline V gives CDR1 SGHTA, CDR2 FQGTGA. The CDR3 runs 14 residues. Trimming stripped 5 bases from V and 7 bases from J, with 14 bases between. The CDR3 region has the DNA TGTGCCAGCAGCCCGGACCCGGCGGGCGGGGAGCTGTTTTTT. Amino acid sequence: CASSPDPAGGELFF.

The V and J genes are TRBV4-3 and TRBJ1-2; 8 positions match TRBD1. Germline loops: CDR1 LGHNA, CDR2 YSLEER. The CDR3 consists of 15 residues. V dropped 1 base and J dropped 4; count of bases not matched to a gene: 5. The CDR3 spells CASSQATGAFYGYTF. CDR3 coding DNA: TGCGCCAGCAGCCAAGCGACAGGGGCCTTCTATGGCTACACCTTC.

This clone appeared a few times. The rearrangement uses TRBV6-1 and TRBJ1-1; D is ambiguous. The CDR3 totals 15 residues. CDR1 is MNHNS and CDR2 is SASEGT in the germline V gene. V gave up 7 bases and J gave up 0 bases, with 15 bases separating them. As DNA, the CDR3 is TGTGCCAGCACCCCACCCAGGCTTATGAACACTGAAGCTTTCTTT. This sequence encodes CASTPPRLMNTEAFF.

The chain links TRBV19 to TRBJ2-1; 8 bases are shared with TRBD1. This CDR3 has 13 amino acids. The J segment lost 9 bases and the V segment lost 3 bases, leaving 4 bases of the junction unmatched. Germline CDR1 reads LNHDA; CDR2 reads SQIVND (reference sequence). CDR3 protein: CASSISGGVEQFF. CDR3 in DNA: TGTGCCAGTAGTATCTCAGGGGGCGTTGAGCAGTTCTTC.

The chain carries TRBV18 and TRBJ1-2; 7 bases match TRBD1. V lost 2 bases, J lost 4 bases, and 4 bases stayed unmatched. Germline V gene sequence: CDR1 KGHSH, CDR2 LQKENI. The CDR3 spans 14 residues. CDR3 in amino acids: CASSPEGGLYGYTF. CDR3 bases: TGTGCCAGCTCACCAGAAGGGGGCCTCTATGGCTACACCTTC.

The chain uses TRBV6-5 and TRBJ1-3; tentatively, D is TRBD1 (6 bases). Per the germline V gene, CDR1 is MNHEY and CDR2 is SVGAGI. V was clipped by 5 bases and J by 0 bases, with 8 bases between them. The CDR3 is made up of 14 amino acids. CDR3 DNA: TGTGCCAGCAGTCTGGACAGCTCTGGAAACACCATATATTTT. It yields the protein CASSLDSSGNTIYF.

By sample fraction, this clone is hyperexpanded. The chain has TRBV13 and TRBJ2-5; weak D call: TRBD2 (5 bases). The CDR3 spans 15 residues. Germline CDR1 is PRHDT and CDR2 is FYEKMQ (reference sequence). Trimming stripped 4 bases from V and 2 bases from J, with 14 bases between. CDR3 bases: TGTGCCAGCAGCTCCGCCGGGATAGATCAAGAGACCCAGTACTTC. This encodes CASSSAGIDQETQYF.

This rearrangement joins TRBV29-1 to TRBJ1-5; 7 nucleotides line up with TRBD1. CDR1 SQVTM and CDR2 ANQGSEA come from the germline V gene. J lost 0 bases, V lost 3 bases, and 2 bases had no gene match. This CDR3 is built from 14 residues. The CDR3 sequence: CSVDQGDSNQPQHF. The CDR3 bases are TGCAGCGTTGACCAGGGGGATAGCAATCAGCCCCAGCATTTT.

The chain joins TRBV5-8 to TRBJ1-1; no clear D gene. V was shortened by 0 bases and J by 10 bases, with 10 bases between the two germline ends. Germline V CDR1 and CDR2: SGHTS, YDEGEE. CDR3 length: 12 residues. The CDR3 DNA follows: TGTGCCAGCAGCTTGGGTGGAGGTAGAGCTTTCTTT. Amino acid sequence: CASSLGGGRAFF.

This sequence joins TRBV27 and TRBJ1-5; 7 bases are shared with TRBD1. The CDR3 runs to 15 residues. J lost 4 bases, V lost 6 bases, and 9 bases had no gene match. The germline V gene encodes CDR1 MNHEY and CDR2 SMNVEV (reference sequence). CDR3 protein: CASSHRQGGNQPQHF. The CDR3 DNA is TGTGCCAGCAGCCATCGACAGGGAGGGAATCAGCCCCAGCATTTT.

This rearrangement joins TRBV19 to TRBJ2-2; 7 nucleotides line up with TRBD2. Looked up from germline, CDR1 is LNHDA and CDR2 is SQIVND (reference sequence). After removal of 3 bases from V and 5 bases from J, the junction contained 6 bases not matched to a gene. This CDR3 contains 15 residues. This CDR3 reads CASSISGGWTGELFF. The CDR3 coding sequence is TGTGCCAGTAGTATCTCCGGGGGGTGGACCGGGGAGCTGTTTTTT.

DNA of the CDR3: TGTGCCAGCAGCTTAGCCGGGGCCCCGGGGGGCGAGCAGTACTTC. Its translation: CASSLAGAPGGEQYF. V gene TRBV5-4 combines with J gene TRBJ2-7; 7 bases agree with TRBD2. The CDR3 length is 15 residues. V trimming: 2 bases; J trimming: 6 bases; junction bases outside the gene matches: 11. Germline V gene lookup returns CDR1 SGHNT and CDR2 YYREEE (reference sequence).

The genes are TRBV4-1 and TRBJ1-5, with a weak D call TRBD1 (6 bases). V gave up 6 bases and J gave up 2 bases, with 23 bases separating them. The CDR3 is 18 residues long. Germline loops: CDR1 MGHRA, CDR2 YSYEKL. Here the CDR3 reads CASSRLLSRGKGNQPQHF. The CDR3 DNA reads TGCGCCAGCAGTCGTTTACTATCCAGGGGCAAAGGCAATCAGCCCCAGCATTTT.

The CDR3, as DNA: TGTGCCAGCAGCTTAGATCTGACTGGGAGCGCAGAGACCCAGTACTTC. This translates into CASSLDLTGSAETQYF. V and J are TRBV11-2 and TRBJ2-5; tentative D call: TRBD2 (5 bases). CDR3 length equals 16 residues. Germline V CDR1 and CDR2: SGHAT, FQNNGV. V was shortened by 0 bases and J by 4 bases, with 15 bases between the two germline ends.